This T cell receptor beta chain was identified during a study of blood T cells in healthy people across ages. This clonotype has a handful of counts. The CDR3 is 14 amino acids. V gave up 1 base and J gave up 4 bases, with 10 bases separating them. Germline values: CDR1 SGDLS, CDR2 YYNGEE. Combining a sample-barcoded 5' primer with a J-beta primer mix, a second PCR ran for 7 to 11 cycles. From the 5' RACE reads, TCRdb called clonotypes with MiXCR, one entry per CDR3 protein. The sample consists of 2 million or so distinct CDR3 sequences, roughly 52% of them appearing once. The rearrangement joins TRBV9 to TRBJ2-3; D is undetermined. The sequence came from a woman in her forties in good health. The sample consisted of blood. CDR3 DNA: TGTGCCAGCAGCGTATATTGGAGCTCAGATACGCAGTATTTT. This encodes CASSVYWSSDTQYF.